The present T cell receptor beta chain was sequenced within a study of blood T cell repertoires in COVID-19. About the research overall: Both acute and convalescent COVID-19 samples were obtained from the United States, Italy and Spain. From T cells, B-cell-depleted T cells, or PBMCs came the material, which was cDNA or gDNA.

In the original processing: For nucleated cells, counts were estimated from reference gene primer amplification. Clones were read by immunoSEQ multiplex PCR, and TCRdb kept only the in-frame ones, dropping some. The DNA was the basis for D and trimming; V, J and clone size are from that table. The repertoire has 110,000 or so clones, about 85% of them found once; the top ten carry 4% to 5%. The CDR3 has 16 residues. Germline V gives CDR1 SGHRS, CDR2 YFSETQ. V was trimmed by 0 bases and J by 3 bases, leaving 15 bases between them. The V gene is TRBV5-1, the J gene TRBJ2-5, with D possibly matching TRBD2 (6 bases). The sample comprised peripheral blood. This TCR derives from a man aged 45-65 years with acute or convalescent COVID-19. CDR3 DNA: TGCGCCAGCAGCTTGGCGGGACTCGGGGGTGAAGAGACCCAGTACTTC. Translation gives CASSLAGLGGEETQYF.